The 22 T cell receptor beta chains given below trace back to one sample, sequenced in a study of T cells in Graves' hyperthyroidism and ophthalmopathy. The investigators amplified TCR beta CDR3 regions from RNA transcripts. The study used the HTBI primer set for a first-round RT-PCR of the TCR CDR3. Each CDR3 protein is one row after TCRdb ran MiXCR on the multiplex PCR reads. Among around 700,000 distinct CDR3 sequences listed, about 35% were seen once. Sequenced material: blood. These receptors all come from a middle-aged woman with Graves' hyperthyroidism.

In this sample, this clonotype turned up many times. The J gene is TRBJ2-7, the V gene TRBV2; tentatively, D is TRBD2 (6 bases). This CDR3 contains 15 residues. In germline, CDR1 is SNHLY, CDR2 FYNNEI. Trimming stripped 5 bases from V and 7 bases from J, with 21 bases between. CDR3: CASSTLAERVYEQYF. The CDR3 nucleotides read TGTGCCAGCAGTACCTTAGCGGAGAGGGTGTATGAGCAGTACTTC.

In regard to this clonotype: Since a much larger clone is just one base distant, this may be a read error. Here the CDR3 reads CASAEQGQSYGYTF. CDR3 coding DNA: TGTGCCAGTGCCGAACAGGGACAGTCCTATGGCTACACCTTC. The chain employs TRBV19 and TRBJ1-2; 7 bases line up with TRBD1. The V segment lost 8 bases and the J segment 4 bases; nucleotides outside the gene matches: 10. There are 14 residues in the CDR3. The germline gives CDR1 LNHDA, CDR2 SQIVND (reference sequence).

This clonotype was picked up a small number of times. This rearrangement joins TRBV12-3 or TRBV12-4 to TRBJ2-7, with TRBD1 matching 7 bases. CDR3 length equals 16 residues. The junction had 9 bases not matched to a gene; V was cut back by 4 bases and J by 0 bases. The CDR3 is CASSSGQVTISYEQYF. The CDR3 nucleotides are TGTGCCAGCAGTTCCGGACAGGTAACCATCTCCTACGAGCAGTACTTC.

This clonotype was counted many times. The junction does not match germline at one end; this may be a read error. The chain couples TRBV6-2 or TRBV6-3 to TRBJ2-7, with D possibly matching TRBD2 (6 bases). The CDR3 has 12 amino acids. Germline V lookup: CDR1 MNHEY, CDR2 SVGEGT. CDR3 loop: CASKRREFLPPF. CDR3 DNA sequence: TGTGCCAGCAAGAGGAGGGAGTTCCTCCCCCCCTTC.

This chain's CDR3 is CASSGGGGQETQYF. The CDR3 DNA follows: TGTGCCAGCAGTGGGGGGGGGGGCCAAGAGACCCAGTACTTC. This chain connects TRBV6-1 to TRBJ2-5; 7 nucleotides agree with TRBD2. Losses at the gene ends were 4 bases for V and 1 base for J; bases not matched to a gene: 3. Germline V gene data show CDR1 as MNHNS and CDR2 as SASEGT. This CDR3 has 14 residues.

This clonotype was detected once. The rearrangement joins TRBV7-2 to TRBJ2-7; 7 nucleotides align to TRBD1. This CDR3 contains 15 residues. With V trimmed by 5 bases and J by 4 bases, 11 bases remained unmatched. Germline CDR1 is SGHTA and CDR2 is FQGNSA. CDR3 coding DNA: TGTGCCAGCAGCCACGGAAGGACAGGCTTTTACGAGCAGTACTTC. This translates into CASSHGRTGFYEQYF.

This clonotype was recorded many times. The genes are TRBV2 and TRBJ1-4, with a weak D call TRBD1 (5 bases). The CDR3 consists of 15 residues. Germline CDR1 and CDR2: SNHLY and FYNNEI. V shed 6 bases and J shed 5 bases, with 16 bases lying between them. CDR3 DNA: TGTGCCAGCAGGAGGGACCCCGGGGCCAATGAAAAACTGTTTTTT. Translation: CASRRDPGANEKLFF.

V usage is TRBV12-3 or TRBV12-4 and J usage is TRBJ1-2; 8 nucleotides line up with TRBD1. With V trimmed by 3 bases and J by 6 bases, 6 bases remained unmatched. The CDR3 loop spans 14 amino acids. The CDR3 spells CASSFSRGRNGYTF. Here the CDR3 DNA reads TGTGCCAGCAGTTTTAGCAGGGGGCGAAATGGCTACACCTTC.

The sample holds one count of this clonotype. This CDR3 is CASTLDRGVGGGYTF. CDR3 nucleotides: TGTGCCAGCACCCTAGACAGGGGAGTCGGGGGAGGCTACACCTTC. V is TRBV7-9 and J is TRBJ1-2, with TRBD1 identical over 8 bases. Losses at the gene ends were 7 bases for V and 8 bases for J; bases not matched to a gene: 15. Germline V gene lookup returns CDR1 SEHNR and CDR2 FQNEAQ (reference sequence). The CDR3 consists of 15 residues. Together with reference TRBV7-9 and TRBJ1-2, the CDR3 gives the full variable domain: DTGVSQNPRHKITKRGQNVTFRCDPISEHNRLYWYRQTLGQGPEFLTYFQNEAQLEKSRLLSDRFSAERPKGSFSTLEIQRTEQGDSAMYLCASTLDRGVGGGYTFGSGTRLTVV.

This clonotype was recorded once. V gene TRBV10-3 combines with J gene TRBJ2-3; 7 bases are shared with TRBD1. The J segment lost 0 bases and the V segment lost 8 bases, leaving 8 bases of the junction unmatched. Germline V gene lookup returns CDR1 ENHRY and CDR2 SYGVKD. The CDR3 has 15 residues. CDR3 loop: CAISLETGSTDTQYF. DNA for the CDR3: TGTGCCATCTCCCTCGAGACAGGGAGCACAGATACGCAGTATTTT.

This clonotype was found many times. This chain connects TRBV15 to TRBJ1-3; 10 nucleotides line up with TRBD1. The ends lost 0 bases at V and 7 bases at J; junction bases unmatched: 6. From germline, CDR1 is LNHNV and CDR2 YYDKDF (reference sequence). This CDR3 has 16 residues. The CDR3 sequence is CATSREYGTGVNTIYF. CDR3 sequence (DNA): TGTGCCACCAGCAGAGAGTATGGGACAGGGGTGAACACCATATATTTT.

V is TRBV20-1 and J is TRBJ1-2; D might be TRBD1 (6 bases). This CDR3 region has 12 residues. Germline V lookup: CDR1 DFQATT, CDR2 SNEGSKA (reference sequence). Between the trimmed V and J ends, which lost 5 bases and 4 bases, there was a span of 11 bases. CDR3 DNA: TGCAGTGCTCGGACGGGGGCCTATGGCTACACCTTC. It specifies CSARTGAYGYTF.

This clonotype was observed many times. This rearrangement joins TRBV7-9 to TRBJ1-2; TRBD1 is a possible D gene (5 bases). The germline V gene encodes CDR1 SEHNR and CDR2 FQNEAQ (reference sequence). The CDR3 sequence is 14 residues long. Trimming removed 2 bases at V and 8 bases at J, with 15 bases between. CDR3 region: CASSLNTGSMGYTF. DNA of the CDR3: TGTGCCAGCAGCTTAAATACAGGATCAATGGGCTACACCTTC. The complete variable domain, with remaining parts taken from reference TRBV7-9 and TRBJ1-2, reads DTGVSQNPRHKITKRGQNVTFRCDPISEHNRLYWYRQTLGQGPEFLTYFQNEAQLEKSRLLSDRFSAERPKGSFSTLEIQRTEQGDSAMYLCASSLNTGSMGYTFGSGTRLTVV.

This clonotype showed up just once. The chain couples TRBV7-2 to TRBJ1-3; tentative D call: TRBD1 (5 bases). The germline V gene has CDR1 SGHTA and CDR2 FQGNSA. The length of the CDR3 is 13 residues. V lost 4 bases to trimming and J lost 7 bases, with 11 bases between them. CDR3 bases: TGTGCCAGCAGCTGGCTCGGGGGGAACACCATATATTTT. Protein product: CASSWLGGNTIYF.

There are many counts of this clonotype. This chain joins TRBV9 and TRBJ2-5; D perhaps matches TRBD1 (5 bases). The CDR3 contains 14 residues. V lost 0 bases, J lost 5 bases, and 11 bases lay in between. Germline V gives CDR1 SGDLS, CDR2 YYNGEE. The CDR3 here is CASSVGGRAETQYF. CDR3 DNA: TGTGCCAGCAGCGTAGGAGGCAGGGCGGAGACCCAGTACTTC.

This clonotype was observed at least ten times. The J gene is TRBJ2-5, the V gene TRBV4-2; D remains unclear. Per the germline V gene, CDR1 is LGHNA and CDR2 is YNFKEQ. The germline V and J ends were trimmed by 2 bases and 2 bases, with 15 bases remaining between them. The CDR3 contains 16 residues. The chain's CDR3 is CASSQNPQPGQETQYF. The CDR3 region has the DNA TGTGCCAGCAGCCAAAACCCACAGCCTGGACAAGAGACCCAGTACTTC.

The chain recombines TRBV5-4 with TRBJ2-5, with D hard to call. Per the germline V gene, CDR1 is SGHNT and CDR2 is YYREEE (reference sequence). There are 14 residues in the CDR3. V gave up 1 base and J gave up 2 bases, with 9 bases separating them. CDR3 in amino acids: CASSLWPEQETQYF. CDR3 sequence (DNA): TGTGCCAGCAGCTTGTGGCCAGAACAAGAGACCCAGTACTTC.

This chain joins TRBV24-1 and TRBJ1-2; the D gene is possibly TRBD1 (6 bases). The ends were cut back, 6 bases at V and 3 bases at J, with 10 bases in the middle. CDR3 size: 13 residues. Per the germline V gene, CDR1 is KGHDR and CDR2 is SFDVKD. This CDR3 reads CATSYGQYYGYTF. CDR3 in DNA: TGTGCCACCAGTTACGGACAGTACTATGGCTACACCTTC.

The chain carries TRBV7-9 and TRBJ1-4, with D possibly matching TRBD1 (6 bases). This CDR3 is built from 14 residues. CDR1 and CDR2 (germline): SEHNR, FQNEAQ (reference sequence). Deletions cut 2 bases from V and 6 bases from J, with 10 bases between. The DNA for the CDR3 is TGTGCCAGCAGCTTATCGTGGACAGATGAAAAACTGTTTTTT. Translation: CASSLSWTDEKLFF. Combining the CDR3 with reference TRBV7-9 and TRBJ1-4 gives the whole variable domain DTGVSQNPRHKITKRGQNVTFRCDPISEHNRLYWYRQTLGQGPEFLTYFQNEAQLEKSRLLSDRFSAERPKGSFSTLEIQRTEQGDSAMYLCASSLSWTDEKLFFGSGTQLSVL.

Many counts were recorded for this clonotype. The chain has TRBV7-9 and TRBJ1-3; weak D call: TRBD1 (5 bases). From germline, CDR1 is SEHNR and CDR2 FQNEAQ (reference sequence). The CDR3 loop spans 14 amino acids. Between the trimmed V and J ends, which lost 0 bases and 4 bases, there was a span of 7 bases. The CDR3 DNA sequence: TGTGCCAGCAGCTTAGCACAGGCGGGAAACACCATATATTTT. This sequence encodes CASSLAQAGNTIYF.

A remark on this clonotype: A much larger clone lies one base from this, so it may be a read error. The DNA for the CDR3 is TGCAGTGCTCTCGACTTACTCGGTCAAGGGACCCAGTACTTC. It yields the protein CSALDLLGQGTQYF. This chain connects TRBV20-1 to TRBJ2-5; D unclear. The CDR3 has 14 residues. From germline, CDR1 is DFQATT and CDR2 SNEGSKA (reference sequence).

This clonotype was counted many times. The rearrangement links TRBV11-2 to TRBJ2-5; no clear D. Trimming stripped 0 bases from V and 4 bases from J, with 9 bases between. Germline CDR1 reads SGHAT; CDR2 reads FQNNGV. The CDR3 extends over 14 amino acids. The CDR3 loop reads CASSLEVVGETQYF. The CDR3 DNA is TGTGCCAGCAGCTTAGAGGTCGTAGGAGAGACCCAGTACTTC.